The present entry profiles one T cell receptor beta chain with its context. Using immunoSEQ multiplex PCR, the repertoire was profiled, and TCRdb retains in-frame clones only, with some absent. The sample consists of 180,000 or so clones, 76% of them appearing once. The data are from a study of blood T cell repertoires in COVID-19. Background on the study: The cDNA or gDNA used as material had been derived from T cells, B-cell-depleted T cells, or PBMCs.

The J segment lost 5 bases and the V segment lost 0 bases, leaving 6 bases of the junction unmatched. The CDR3 totals 15 residues. Germline assignment: CDR1 LGHNA and CDR2 YSLEER. The material sequenced was peripheral blood. The rearrangement joins TRBV4-3 to TRBJ1-1; 7 nucleotides agree with TRBD1. This clonotype was obtained from a woman between 50 and 59 years old with active or convalescent COVID-19. In DNA form, the CDR3 reads TGCGCCAGCAGCCAAGATATCAACAGGGGAACTGAAGCTTTCTTT. The encoded protein is CASSQDINRGTEAFF.